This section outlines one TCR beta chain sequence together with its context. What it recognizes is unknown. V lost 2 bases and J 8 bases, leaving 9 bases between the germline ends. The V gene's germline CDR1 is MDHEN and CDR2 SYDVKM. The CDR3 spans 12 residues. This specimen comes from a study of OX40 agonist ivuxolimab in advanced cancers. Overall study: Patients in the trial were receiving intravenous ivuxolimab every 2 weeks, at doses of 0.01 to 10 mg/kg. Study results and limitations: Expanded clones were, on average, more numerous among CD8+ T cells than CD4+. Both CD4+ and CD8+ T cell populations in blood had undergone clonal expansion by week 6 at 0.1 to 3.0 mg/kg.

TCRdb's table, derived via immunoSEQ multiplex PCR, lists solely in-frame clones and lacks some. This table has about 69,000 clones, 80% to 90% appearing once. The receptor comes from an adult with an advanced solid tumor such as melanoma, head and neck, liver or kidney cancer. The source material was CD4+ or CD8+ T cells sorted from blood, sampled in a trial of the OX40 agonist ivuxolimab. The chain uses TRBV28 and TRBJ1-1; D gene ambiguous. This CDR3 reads CASSLLGVEAFF. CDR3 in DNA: TGTGCCAGCAGTTTACTAGGAGTCGAAGCTTTCTTT.